This T cell receptor (beta chain) derives from a study of T cells expressing NK-cell markers. For each CDR3 protein, TCRdb gives one entry from its re-call of the 5' RACE reads, without DNA. The specimen's table records about 260,000 distinct CDR3 sequences. CDR1 and CDR2 (germline): MGHDK, SYGVNS. The CDR3 runs 13 residues. The V call is TRBV25-1, the J call TRBJ2-5; TCRdb designates TRBD2, a call that cannot be tested without DNA. This clonotype was obtained from a woman between 18 and 70 years old in good health. The sample consisted of blood T cells: a sorted CD56 or NKG2C T cell subset, CD4+ or CD8+ T cells, or bulk PBMC T cells (not recorded which). CDR3 in amino acids: CASTVRGGQTQYF.